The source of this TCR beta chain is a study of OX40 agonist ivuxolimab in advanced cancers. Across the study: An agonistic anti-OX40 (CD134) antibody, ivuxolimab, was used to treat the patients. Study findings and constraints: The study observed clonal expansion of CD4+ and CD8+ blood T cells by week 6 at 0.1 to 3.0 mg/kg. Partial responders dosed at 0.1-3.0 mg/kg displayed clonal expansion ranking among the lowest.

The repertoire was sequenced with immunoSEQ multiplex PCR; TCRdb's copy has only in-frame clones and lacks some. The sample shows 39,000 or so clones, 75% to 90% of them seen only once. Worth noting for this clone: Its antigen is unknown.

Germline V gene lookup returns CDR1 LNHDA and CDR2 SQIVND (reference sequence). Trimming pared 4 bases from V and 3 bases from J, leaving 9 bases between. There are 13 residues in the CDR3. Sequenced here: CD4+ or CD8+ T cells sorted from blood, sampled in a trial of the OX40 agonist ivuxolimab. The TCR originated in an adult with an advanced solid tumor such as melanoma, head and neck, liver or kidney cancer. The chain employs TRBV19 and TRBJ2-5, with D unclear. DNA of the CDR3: TGTGCCAGTAGTAGCAAGGGCAAAGAGACCCAGTACTTC. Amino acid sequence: CASSSKGKETQYF.